The clone carrying this T cell receptor beta chain was picked up many times. This sample is part of a study of T cells after posttransplantation cyclophosphamide. Germline CDR1 and CDR2: PRHDT and FYEKMQ (reference sequence). The CDR3 loop spans 15 amino acids. V lost 5 bases and J lost 0; bases outside the gene matches: 5. The data were produced by immunoSEQ multiplex PCR, yet TCRdb's version contains in-frame clones alone and is incomplete. This sample carries 20,000 to 30,000 clones, none of them present only once. This clonotype originated in a man in his forties or fifties in good health, CMV-negative, and a related stem cell transplant donor. Input material: PBMCs. The chain combines TRBV13 with TRBJ1-2; 8 positions agree with TRBD1. CDR3 residues: CASSLGTGANYGYTF. As DNA, the CDR3 is TGTGCCAGCAGCCTGGGGACAGGAGCTAACTATGGCTACACCTTC.